This T cell receptor (beta chain) was documented in a study of glioma-infiltrating T cells. This clonotype was seen many times. Using RNA template, CDR3s of TCR alpha and beta were amplified with iRepertoire arm-PCR. Tissue mRNA or PBMC total RNA, about 90-450 ng, went into one-step reverse transcription and amplification. TCRdb re-called the multiplex PCR reads with MiXCR, one entry per CDR3 protein. Among around 97,000 distinct CDR3 sequences listed, about 28% were seen once. CDR1 DFQATT and CDR2 SNEGSKA come from the germline V gene (reference sequence). Trimming took 3 bases from V and 5 from J; bases not matched to a gene: 17. This CDR3 is built from 18 residues.

The rearrangement uses TRBV20-1 and TRBJ1-4; 8 bases match TRBD1. The clonotype comes from a human donor with low-grade glioma or glioblastoma, undergoing nonglioma brain surgery, or in good health (not recorded which). The sample comprised glioma tissue, nonneoplastic brain tissue, or PBMCs (not recorded which). The CDR3 sequence is CSASGLGQGVLGNEKLFF. Here the CDR3 DNA reads TGCAGTGCTAGTGGTCTCGGACAGGGTGTGTTGGGCAATGAAAAACTGTTTTTT.